The 16 T cell receptor beta chains below all came from one sample that was sequenced in a study of T cells in Graves' hyperthyroidism and ophthalmopathy. Amplification yielded TCR beta CDR3 regions, with RNA transcripts as the source. Researchers ran a first-round RT-PCR on the TCR CDR3 using the HTBI primer set. MiXCR, applied by TCRdb to the multiplex PCR reads, yields one record per CDR3 protein. The table shows approximately 520,000 distinct CDR3 sequences, with around 22% occurring only once. The sequencing input was blood. These receptors were obtained from a woman in her thirties with Graves' ophthalmopathy.

The genes are TRBV5-1 and TRBJ1-1; D unclear. The CDR3 has 14 amino acids. Trimming pared 0 bases from V and 4 bases from J, leaving 10 bases between. The germline gives CDR1 SGHRS, CDR2 YFSETQ. The CDR3 DNA reads TGCGCCAGCAGCTTGGCCGGGTCGAGCACTGAAGCTTTCTTT. Translated, it gives CASSLAGSSTEAFF.

This clonotype came up a few times. The rearrangement links TRBV5-1 to TRBJ2-7, with D uncertain. CDR1 is SGHRS, CDR2 YFSETQ, per germline. The CDR3 consists of 12 residues. Trimming stripped 5 bases from V and 5 bases from J, with 11 bases between. As DNA, the CDR3 is TGCGCCAGCAGAGAAGGGAAGAACGAGCAGTACTTC. This gives the protein CASREGKNEQYF.

This clonotype was observed a single time. A read error may be the cause here, since a much bigger clone is one base away. The V call is TRBV6-1, the J call TRBJ2-2, with 8 bases fitting TRBD1. This CDR3 is built from 15 residues. From germline, CDR1 is MNHNS and CDR2 SASEGT. DNA for the CDR3: TGTGCCAGCAAGTGGACAGGGACGAACACCGGGGAGCTGTGTTTT. Translation gives CASKWTGTNTGELCF.

This clonotype was counted ten times or more. The chain joins TRBV11-2 to TRBJ2-5; 9 bases fit TRBD2. The CDR3 length is 16 residues. Looked up from germline, CDR1 is SGHAT and CDR2 is FQNNGV. With V trimmed by 5 bases and J by 5 bases, 12 bases remained unmatched. CDR3 loop: CASSNSGGGVMETQYF. In nucleotides, the CDR3 is TGTGCCAGCAGCAATTCCGGCGGGGGGGTGATGGAGACCCAGTACTTC.

The chain combines TRBV6-1 with TRBJ2-7, with a weak D call TRBD1 (6 bases). CDR1 and CDR2 (germline): MNHNS, SASEGT. The V and J ends lost 7 bases and 3 bases respectively, with 16 bases between them. The CDR3 totals 14 residues. The CDR3 DNA sequence: TGTGCCAGCACTAAGGGACAACGAGGCTACGAGCAGTACTTC. Protein: CASTKGQRGYEQYF.

The chain has TRBV27 and TRBJ2-7, with no clear D. Germline V gene lookup returns CDR1 MNHEY and CDR2 SMNVEV (reference sequence). V shed 7 bases and J shed 3 bases, with 13 bases lying between them. CDR3 length: 13 residues. The CDR3 DNA reads TGTGCCAGCAAGGCCGCGTCCCGCTACGAGCAGTACTTC. It yields the protein CASKAASRYEQYF.

This clonotype was seen at least ten times. The chain uses TRBV7-8 and TRBJ1-1; D remains unclear. Germline V gene data show CDR1 as SGHVS and CDR2 as FQNEAQ. The CDR3 loop spans 15 amino acids. The V end was cut by 1 base, the J end by 2 bases, with 11 bases between. CDR3 sequence reads: CASSLGNSPNTEAFF. CDR3 nucleotides: TGTGCCAGCAGCTTAGGAAACAGCCCTAACACTGAAGCTTTCTTT. Looking up the rest from reference TRBV7-8 and TRBJ1-1 gives the full variable domain: GAGVSQSPRYKVAKRGQDVALRCDPISGHVSLFWYQQALGQGPEFLTYFQNEAQLDKSGLPSDRFFAERPEGSVSTLKIQRTQQEDSAVYLCASSLGNSPNTEAFFGQGTRLTVV.

There are a few counts of this clonotype. The rearrangement joins TRBV11-1 to TRBJ2-1, with TRBD1 matching 7 bases. The V gene end was trimmed by 7 bases and the J gene end by 5 bases; junction bases not matched to a gene: 5. From germline, CDR1 is SGHAT and CDR2 FQDESV (reference sequence). There are 13 residues in the CDR3. The CDR3 reads CASTPTGNNEQFF. CDR3 nucleotides: TGTGCCAGCACCCCGACAGGGAACAATGAGCAGTTCTTC.

This clonotype was observed many times. The chain carries TRBV11-2 and TRBJ2-7; 9 bases are shared with TRBD2. Trimming at V came to 5 bases and at J to 4 bases, leaving 9 bases not matched to a gene. The CDR3 covers 15 residues. Germline assignment: CDR1 SGHAT and CDR2 FQNNGV. The CDR3 region has the DNA TGTGCCAGCAGCCCAATAGCGGGGGTTCATTACGAGCAGTACTTC. It specifies CASSPIAGVHYEQYF. Full variable domain (remainder filled in from reference TRBV11-2 and TRBJ2-7): EAGVAQSPRYKIIEKRQSVAFWCNPISGHATLYWYQQILGQGPKLLIQFQNNGVVDDSQLPKDRFSAERLKGVDSTLKIQPAKLEDSAVYLCASSPIAGVHYEQYFGPGTRLTVT.

Ten or more counts support this clonotype. V gene TRBV19 combines with J gene TRBJ2-2, with a possible D match to TRBD2 (5 bases). From germline, CDR1 is LNHDA and CDR2 SQIVND (reference sequence). This CDR3 has 12 amino acids. The V gene lost 5 bases and the J gene lost 6 bases, with 7 bases spanning the gap. CDR3 residues: CASSEGPGELFF. The CDR3 DNA is TGTGCCAGTAGTGAGGGTCCCGGGGAGCTGTTTTTT.

The chain has TRBV12-3 or TRBV12-4 and TRBJ2-5, with 16 positions matching TRBD2. The CDR3 length is 16 residues. The ends lost 6 bases at V and 5 bases at J; junction bases unmatched: 6. CDR3 DNA: TGTGCCAGCAGCGGGACTAGCGGGGGGGCCGAGGAGACCCAGTACTTC. It yields the protein CASSGTSGGAEETQYF.

The chain is built from TRBV20-1 and TRBJ1-2, with a weak D call TRBD1 (5 bases). Germline CDR1 and CDR2: DFQATT and SNEGSKA (reference sequence). Trimming took off 3 bases at V and 4 bases at J, with 9 bases between the two ends. The CDR3 spans 12 residues. The CDR3 sequence: CSASHRGYGYTF. DNA of the CDR3: TGCAGTGCTAGTCATAGGGGCTATGGCTACACCTTC.

This clonotype was detected only a few times. V usage is TRBV28 and J usage is TRBJ2-7, with TRBD1 as a possible D gene (6 bases). In germline, CDR1 is MDHEN, CDR2 SYDVKM. Trimming removed 7 bases at V and 4 bases at J, with 11 bases between. This CDR3 is 12 amino acids long. The CDR3 spells CASTGELYEQYF. The CDR3 DNA follows: TGTGCCAGCACAGGGGAGTTGTACGAGCAGTACTTC.

This clonotype occurred many times. Written as DNA, the CDR3 is TGTGCCAGTGGGGCCTATCAGCCCCAGCATTTT. Translated, it gives CASGAYQPQHF. The chain joins TRBV19 to TRBJ1-5; weak D call: TRBD1 (5 bases). This CDR3 comprises 11 residues. CDR1 and CDR2 (germline): LNHDA, SQIVND (reference sequence). V gave up 8 bases and J gave up 5 bases, with 7 bases separating them. The full variable domain, with the rest looked up from reference TRBV19 and TRBJ1-5, is DGGITQSPKYLFRKEGQNVTLSCEQNLNHDAMYWYRQDPGQGLRLIYYSQIVNDFQKGDIAEGYSVSREKKESFPLTVTSAQKNPTAFYLCASGAYQPQHFGDGTRLSIL.

At least ten counts were recorded for this clonotype. This chain uses TRBV5-1 with TRBJ1-1, with D perhaps TRBD1 (6 bases). Germline CDR1 reads SGHRS; CDR2 reads YFSETQ. This CDR3 comprises 14 residues. The V gene lost 0 bases and the J gene lost 5 bases, with 11 bases spanning the gap. CDR3 sequence (DNA): TGCGCCAGCAGCTTGGAGGGGGGAGGGACTGAAGCTTTCTTT. This sequence encodes CASSLEGGGTEAFF. The full variable domain, in which reference TRBV5-1 and TRBJ1-1 provide the parts outside the CDR3, is KAGVTQTPRYLIKTRGQQVTLSCSPISGHRSVSWYQQTPGQGLQFLFEYFSETQRNKGNFPGRFSGRQFSNSRSEMNVSTLELGDSALYLCASSLEGGGTEAFFGQGTRLTVV.

This clonotype was found many times. The rearrangement links TRBV30 to TRBJ1-2, with D possibly matching TRBD1 (5 bases). The CDR3 loop spans 11 amino acids. Per the germline V gene, CDR1 is GTSNPN and CDR2 is SVGIG (reference sequence). Trimming removed 1 base at V and 8 bases at J, with 8 bases between. CDR3 region: CAWSANRGYTF. In nucleotides, the CDR3 is TGTGCCTGGAGTGCTAACAGGGGCTACACCTTC. The full variable domain, completed using reference TRBV30 and TRBJ1-2, is SQTIHQWPATLVQPVGSPLSLECTVEGTSNPNLYWYRQAAGRGLQLLFYSVGIGQISSEVPQNLSASRPQDRQFILSSKKLLLSDSGFYLCAWSANRGYTFGSGTRLTVV.